These 24 T cell receptor beta chains were all obtained from the same sample, sequenced in a study of blood T cell repertoires in COVID-19. This table comes from immunoSEQ multiplex PCR, and its TCRdb copy is limited to in-frame clones, with some not included. The top ten clones hold roughly 1.5% of a sample with about 49,000 clones, 84% of them seen once. Sequencing was done on a sample of peripheral blood. The receptors were gathered from a man aged 45-60 years with acute or convalescent COVID-19.

This chain connects TRBV18 to TRBJ2-1; D is undetermined. V lost 3 bases and J 0 bases, leaving 6 bases between the germline ends. Per the germline V gene, CDR1 is KGHSH and CDR2 is LQKENI. CDR3 length: 14 amino acids. The CDR3 spells CASSPASSYNEQFF. The CDR3 nucleotides read TGTGCCAGCTCACCGGCTAGCTCCTACAATGAGCAGTTCTTC.

The chain is built from TRBV18 and TRBJ2-5, with TRBD1 matching 8 bases. This CDR3 comprises 15 residues. V lost 3 bases to trimming and J lost 2 bases; unmatched junction nucleotides: 5. Germline-derived CDR1 and CDR2 are KGHSH and LQKENI. CDR3 nucleotide sequence: TGTGCCAGCTCACCTTTGACAGGGGAACAAGAGACCCAGTACTTC. Protein: CASSPLTGEQETQYF.

The V and J genes are TRBV11-3 and TRBJ2-1; D not certain. Germline values: CDR1 SGHNT, CDR2 YENEEA. The CDR3 runs 15 residues. With 0 bases removed from V and 7 bases from J, the gap between germline ends came to 13 bases. CDR3 coding DNA: TGTGCCAGCAGCTTAGACTCCGGCGACAAAAATGAGCAGTTCTTC. This codes for CASSLDSGDKNEQFF. Using reference TRBV11-3 and TRBJ2-1 for the parts outside the CDR3, the full variable domain is EAGVVQSPRYKIIEKKQPVAFWCNPISGHNTLYWYLQNLGQGPELLIRYENEEAVDDSQLPKDRFSAERLKGVDSTLKIQPAELGDSAVYLCASSLDSGDKNEQFFGPGTRLTVL.

The chain uses TRBV5-1 and TRBJ2-7; 9 bases match TRBD1. Per germline, CDR1 SGHRS and CDR2 YFSETQ. The CDR3 spans 13 residues. V lost 0 bases and J lost 7; bases outside the gene matches: 2. This CDR3 reads CASSLEQGAEQYF. The CDR3 DNA reads as TGCGCCAGCAGCTTGGAACAGGGGGCGGAGCAGTACTTC.

The DNA of the CDR3 is TGTGCCAGCAGTGGAACTAGCGGGAGGGTTGCTACGCAGTATTTT. This encodes CASSGTSGRVATQYF. V usage is TRBV2 and J usage is TRBJ2-3; 13 nucleotides line up with TRBD2. Germline V gene data show CDR1 as SNHLY and CDR2 as FYNNEI. After removal of 4 bases from V and 8 bases from J, the junction contained 6 bases not matched to a gene. This CDR3 comprises 15 residues. Using reference TRBV2 and TRBJ2-3 for the parts outside the CDR3, the full variable domain is EPEVTQTPSHQVTQMGQEVILRCVPISNHLYFYWYRQILGQKVEFLVSFYNNEISEKSEIFDDQFSVERPDGSNFTLKIRSTKLEDSAMYFCASSGTSGRVATQYFGPGTRLTVL.

The CDR3 spells CATSDGQGGGYTF. The CDR3 DNA reads as TGTGCCACCAGTGACGGACAGGGGGGTGGCTACACCTTC. The chain uses TRBV24-1 and TRBJ1-2; the match to TRBD1 covers 10 bases. The germline V gene encodes CDR1 KGHDR and CDR2 SFDVKD. The CDR3 extends over 13 amino acids. V trimming: 4 bases; J trimming: 7 bases; junction bases outside the gene matches: 2.

This chain uses TRBV9 with TRBJ1-5; possibly TRBD1 for D (5 bases). Germline values: CDR1 SGDLS, CDR2 YYNGEE. This CDR3 has 14 residues. V lost 0 bases to trimming and J lost 4 bases, with 8 bases between them. This CDR3 reads CASSVGQGNQPQHF. As DNA, the CDR3 is TGTGCCAGCAGCGTAGGGCAGGGAAATCAGCCCCAGCATTTT.

This chain uses TRBV6-2 or TRBV6-3 with TRBJ2-2; 7 bases are a match to TRBD2. Germline CDR1 reads MNHEY; CDR2 reads SVGEGT. The trim removed 6 bases at V and 1 base at J, leaving 11 bases unmatched. The CDR3 spans 17 residues. CDR3 region: CASSPRGFTLNTGELFF. Written as DNA, the CDR3 is TGTGCCAGCAGCCCGCGGGGGTTCACCCTGAACACCGGGGAGCTGTTTTTT.

The gene calls are TRBV19 and TRBJ1-4; a possible D gene is TRBD1 (6 bases). Germline lookup yields CDR1 LNHDA and CDR2 SQIVND (reference sequence). The CDR3 covers 15 residues. The V end lost 6 bases, the J end lost 4 bases, and 15 bases lay between the germline ends. CDR3 region: CASRSSGASNEKLFF. The CDR3 DNA reads as TGTGCCAGTAGATCTTCAGGGGCTAGTAATGAAAAACTGTTTTTT.

The chain joins TRBV9 to TRBJ2-3; 9 nucleotides line up with TRBD2. Trimming took 0 bases from V and 2 from J; bases not matched to a gene: 1. The CDR3 has 15 residues. CDR1 is SGDLS, CDR2 YYNGEE, per germline. The DNA of the CDR3 is TGTGCCAGCAGCGTAGCTAGCGGGGCCACAGATACGCAGTATTTT. It yields the protein CASSVASGATDTQYF.

This chain links TRBV27 with TRBJ1-2; D possibly corresponds to TRBD1 (6 bases). Germline V gives CDR1 MNHEY, CDR2 SMNVEV (reference sequence). V shed 4 bases and J shed 8 bases, with 14 bases lying between them. The length of the CDR3 is 13 residues. The CDR3 DNA is TGTGCCAGCAGTTGGGACACCTCGAGAGGCTACACCTTC. This sequence encodes CASSWDTSRGYTF.

The chain joins TRBV2 to TRBJ1-5; unclear D gene. CDR3 size: 13 residues. V shed 5 bases and J shed 5 bases, with 10 bases lying between them. CDR1 SNHLY and CDR2 FYNNEI come from the germline V gene. Here the CDR3 reads CASSPQIDQPQHF. In nucleotides, the CDR3 is TGTGCCAGCAGTCCACAGATTGATCAGCCCCAGCATTTT.

This clone has only a few counts. The V and J genes are TRBV19 and TRBJ2-2; maybe TRBD2 (5 bases). Trimming stripped 8 bases from V and 5 bases from J, with 21 bases between. CDR3 length: 16 residues. Germline loops: CDR1 LNHDA, CDR2 SQIVND (reference sequence). The CDR3 here is CASHGTRRGGTGELFF. In DNA, the CDR3 is TGTGCCAGTCATGGCACTAGACGAGGAGGAACCGGGGAGCTGTTTTTT.

This chain joins TRBV4-1 and TRBJ1-1; unclear D gene. V gave up 0 bases and J gave up 7 bases, with 9 bases separating them. CDR3 size: 13 residues. In germline, CDR1 is MGHRA, CDR2 YSYEKL. The CDR3 protein is CASSQEGADEAFF. The CDR3, as DNA: TGCGCCAGCAGCCAAGAGGGCGCAGATGAAGCTTTCTTT.

This chain uses TRBV30 with TRBJ1-4, with 12 positions matching TRBD1. Germline V lookup: CDR1 GTSNPN, CDR2 SVGIG (reference sequence). With V trimmed by 7 bases and J by 10 bases, 7 bases remained unmatched. There are 13 residues in the CDR3. The CDR3 reads CALAGTGGGKLFF. The CDR3 bases are TGTGCCTTGGCCGGGACAGGGGGCGGAAAACTGTTTTTT. Full variable domain (outside the CDR3, taken from reference TRBV30 and TRBJ1-4): SQTIHQWPATLVQPVGSPLSLECTVEGTSNPNLYWYRQAAGRGLQLLFYSVGIGQISSEVPQNLSASRPQDRQFILSSKKLLLSDSGFYLCALAGTGGGKLFFGSGTQLSVL.

J is TRBJ2-1 and V is TRBV12-3 or TRBV12-4; perhaps TRBD2 as D (7 bases). This CDR3 spans 13 amino acids. V lost 5 bases and J 7 bases, leaving 12 bases between the germline ends. This CDR3 is CASSGGALNEQFF. As DNA, the CDR3 is TGTGCCAGCAGTGGGGGGGCCTTGAATGAGCAGTTCTTC.

The rearrangement joins TRBV19 to TRBJ2-7; 11 positions match TRBD1. CDR3 size: 14 residues. V dropped 5 bases and J dropped 3; count of bases not matched to a gene: 3. Germline V gene data show CDR1 as LNHDA and CDR2 as SQIVND (reference sequence). CDR3 protein: CASSWGTGGYEQYF. CDR3 DNA: TGTGCCAGTAGTTGGGGGACAGGGGGCTACGAGCAGTACTTC.

V and J are TRBV27 and TRBJ2-7, with D possibly TRBD1 on 5 matching bases. V lost 2 bases and J lost 2, with 13 bases in between. The germline gives CDR1 MNHEY, CDR2 SMNVEV (reference sequence). This CDR3 is built from 15 residues. The CDR3 reads CASSLRGGLTYEQYF. CDR3 DNA: TGTGCCAGCAGTTTAAGGGGCGGTCTCACCTACGAGCAGTACTTC.

V is TRBV11-2 and J is TRBJ2-5; 15 nucleotides agree with TRBD2. The CDR3 loop spans 18 amino acids. Germline loops: CDR1 SGHAT, CDR2 FQNNGV. J lost 7 bases, V lost 6 bases, and 15 bases had no gene match. This CDR3 reads CASRPNTGLAGGQLTQYF. For the CDR3, the DNA is TGTGCCAGCAGACCAAATACAGGACTAGCGGGGGGGCAATTGACCCAGTACTTC.

The chain combines TRBV11-2 with TRBJ2-1; TRBD1 agrees at 8 bases. The length of the CDR3 is 16 residues. Germline CDR1 is SGHAT and CDR2 is FQNNGV. V lost 5 bases, J lost 8 bases, and 14 bases stayed unmatched. This CDR3 reads CASSRAGGNFVYEQFF. The CDR3, as DNA: TGTGCCAGCAGCAGGGCAGGGGGCAATTTTGTGTATGAGCAGTTCTTC. Full variable domain (remainder filled in from reference TRBV11-2 and TRBJ2-1): EAGVAQSPRYKIIEKRQSVAFWCNPISGHATLYWYQQILGQGPKLLIQFQNNGVVDDSQLPKDRFSAERLKGVDSTLKIQPAKLEDSAVYLCASSRAGGNFVYEQFFGPGTRLTVL.

The V gene is TRBV27, the J gene TRBJ2-7; 9 nucleotides line up with TRBD1. With V trimmed by 6 bases and J by 3 bases, 3 bases remained unmatched. The germline gives CDR1 MNHEY, CDR2 SMNVEV (reference sequence). The CDR3 has 13 residues. The CDR3 protein is CASSRDRDYEQYF. CDR3 DNA: TGTGCCAGCAGCCGGGACAGGGACTACGAGCAGTACTTC.

The chain has TRBV4-3 and TRBJ2-2, with 7 nucleotides matching TRBD2. Germline V gene sequence: CDR1 LGHNA, CDR2 YSLEER. The CDR3 sequence is 16 residues long. Trimming removed 0 bases from V and 3 bases from J; junction bases left unmatched: 4. In DNA, the CDR3 is TGCGCCAGCAGCCAAGATCCAGCGGGGTACACCGGGGAGCTGTTTTTT. Its translation is CASSQDPAGYTGELFF.

V usage is TRBV4-3 and J usage is TRBJ2-1; possible D gene TRBD2, 5 bases. This CDR3 has 13 amino acids. CDR1 is LGHNA and CDR2 is YSLEER in the germline V gene. The germline V and J ends were trimmed by 5 bases and 5 bases, with 10 bases remaining between them. This CDR3 is CASSWRADNEQFF. The CDR3 DNA sequence: TGCGCCAGCAGCTGGCGGGCGGACAATGAGCAGTTCTTC.

This clone was seen a few times. This chain links TRBV30 with TRBJ2-1; 8 bases are a match to TRBD2. Germline CDR1 is GTSNPN and CDR2 is SVGIG (reference sequence). This CDR3 contains 13 residues. The CDR3 nucleotides are TGTGCTGAAGCCCGGGGGGGCTACAATGAGCAGTTCTTC. The encoded protein is CAEARGGYNEQFF.